This T cell receptor beta chain was captured by sequencing in a study of blood T cells in healthy people across ages. Primed by a sample-barcoded 5' primer and a J-beta primer mix, a second PCR proceeded for roughly 6 to 12 cycles. One entry per CDR3 protein, called by TCRdb with MiXCR from the 5' RACE reads. The sample consists of 580,000 or so distinct CDR3 sequences, 45% to 55% of them appearing once. Per-sample PBMC isolation yielded at least 6.5 million cells. This clonotype was seen at least ten times. Its antigen is as yet unknown. The CDR3 spans 12 residues. V lost 6 bases and J 4 bases, leaving 9 bases between the germline ends. CDR1 and CDR2 (germline): MNHEY, SVGAGI. The study, taken as a whole, reports: Naive CD4+ cell counts and diversity both ran higher in long-lived than in aged donors. It was found that TCR beta diversity correlated strongly with the percentage of naive T cells.

The sample consisted of blood. This sequence originates from an older man in good health. The chain carries TRBV6-5 and TRBJ2-5, with D tentatively TRBD1 (6 bases). Here the CDR3 reads CASRKTGETQYF. The CDR3 nucleotides read TGTGCCAGCAGGAAGACAGGAGAGACCCAGTACTTC.